This T cell receptor (beta chain) was identified during a study of cytomegalovirus exposure and HLA in healthy donors. Points from the study as a whole: In a later analysis, at a false discovery rate of 0.05, roughly 16,000 TCR beta sequences matched HLA alleles. In a later analysis, HLA-C alleles had the fewest associated TCRs, DRB1 alleles the most. The records held CMV serostatus as the only immune exposure information.

PCR was performed using 60 Vbeta and 13 Jbeta primers. Sequencing used immunoSEQ multiplex PCR; TCRdb keeps in-frame clones, though not all of them. The sample consists of over 100,000 clones, 75% to 85% of them appearing once. This CDR3 is built from 14 residues. Losses at the gene ends were 5 bases for V and 6 bases for J; bases not matched to a gene: 8. The V gene's germline CDR1 is SGHAT and CDR2 FQDESV (reference sequence). With respect to this clone: Its antigen is currently unknown.

V gene TRBV11-1 combines with J gene TRBJ1-1, with 8 bases aligning to TRBD1. Input material: PBMCs. The receptor's source is a woman under 30 in good health and CMV-seropositive. As DNA, the CDR3 is TGTGCCAGCAGCCCCCTCAGGGGGCAGGCTGAAGCTTTCTTT. Amino acid sequence: CASSPLRGQAEAFF.